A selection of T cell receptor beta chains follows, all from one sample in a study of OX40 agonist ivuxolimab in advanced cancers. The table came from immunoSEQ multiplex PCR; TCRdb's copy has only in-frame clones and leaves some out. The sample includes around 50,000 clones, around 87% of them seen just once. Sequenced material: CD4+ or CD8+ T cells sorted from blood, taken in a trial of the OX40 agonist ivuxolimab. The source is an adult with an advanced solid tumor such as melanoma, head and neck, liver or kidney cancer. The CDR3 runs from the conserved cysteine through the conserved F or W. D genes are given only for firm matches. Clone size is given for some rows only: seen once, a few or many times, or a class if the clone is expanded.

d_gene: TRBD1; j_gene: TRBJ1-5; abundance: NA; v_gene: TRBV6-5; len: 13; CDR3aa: CASRRTGNQPQHF; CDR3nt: TGTGCCAGCAGGCGGACAGGGAATCAGCCCCAGCATTTT
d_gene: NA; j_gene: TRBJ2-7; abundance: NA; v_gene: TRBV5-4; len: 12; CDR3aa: CASSLDTYEQYF; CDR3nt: TGTGCCAGCAGCTTGGACACCTACGAGCAGTACTTC
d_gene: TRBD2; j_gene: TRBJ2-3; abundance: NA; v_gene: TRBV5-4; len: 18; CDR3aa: CASSLGGLAGFGIDTQYF; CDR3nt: TGTGCCAGCAGCTTGGGGGGACTAGCGGGATTTGGTATAGATACGCAGTATTTT
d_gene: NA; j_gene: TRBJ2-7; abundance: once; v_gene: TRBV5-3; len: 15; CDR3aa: CARSLSGGKPYEQYF; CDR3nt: TGTGCCAGAAGCCTCAGTGGCGGCAAGCCCTACGAGCAGTACTTC
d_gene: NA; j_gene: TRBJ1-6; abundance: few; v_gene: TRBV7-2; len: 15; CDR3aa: CASSAFIRDGPPLHF; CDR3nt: TGTGCCAGCAGCGCCTTTATCCGGGACGGTCCACCCCTCCACTTT
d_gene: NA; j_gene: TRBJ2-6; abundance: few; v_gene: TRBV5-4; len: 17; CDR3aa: CASSFRVIRSGANVLTF; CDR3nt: TGTGCCAGCAGCTTCAGGGTGATCCGCTCTGGGGCCAACGTCCTGACTTTC
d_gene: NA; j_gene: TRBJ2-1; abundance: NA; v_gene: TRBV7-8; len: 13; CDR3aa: CASSRDRLNEQFF; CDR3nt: TGTGCCAGCAGCCGCGACAGACTCAATGAGCAGTTCTTC
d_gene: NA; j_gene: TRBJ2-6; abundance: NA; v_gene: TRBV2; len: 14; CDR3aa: CASSTGTGANVLTF; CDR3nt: TGTGCCAGCAGTACAGGGACTGGGGCCAACGTCCTGACTTTC
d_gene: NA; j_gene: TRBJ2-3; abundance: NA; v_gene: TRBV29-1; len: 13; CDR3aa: CSVEPAGTDTQYF; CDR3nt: TGCAGCGTTGAACCCGCTGGCACAGATACGCAGTATTTT
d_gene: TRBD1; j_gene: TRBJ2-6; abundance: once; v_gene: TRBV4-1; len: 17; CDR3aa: CASSLGTGNSGANVLTF; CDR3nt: TGCGCCAGCAGTTTGGGGACAGGTAACTCTGGGGCCAACGTCCTGACTTTC
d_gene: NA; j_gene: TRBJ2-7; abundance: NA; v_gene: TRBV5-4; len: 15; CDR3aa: CASSPQGPHSYEQYF; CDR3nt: TGTGCCAGCAGCCCGCAGGGGCCTCACTCCTACGAGCAGTACTTC
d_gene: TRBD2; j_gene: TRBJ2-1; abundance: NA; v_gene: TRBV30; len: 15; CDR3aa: CAWSRLAGSYNEQFF; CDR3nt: TGTGCCTGGAGCAGACTAGCGGGCTCCTACAATGAGCAGTTCTTC
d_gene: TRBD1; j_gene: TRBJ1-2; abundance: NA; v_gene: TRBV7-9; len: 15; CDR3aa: CASSPDRGPLEGYTF; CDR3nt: TGTGCCAGCAGCCCAGACAGGGGCCCGCTGGAGGGCTACACCTTC
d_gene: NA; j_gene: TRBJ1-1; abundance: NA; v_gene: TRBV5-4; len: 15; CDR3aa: CASSLDLGVDTEAFF; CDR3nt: TGTGCCAGCAGCTTGGATCTCGGGGTAGACACTGAAGCTTTCTTT
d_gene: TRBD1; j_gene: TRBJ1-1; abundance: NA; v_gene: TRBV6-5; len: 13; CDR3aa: CASSLRGRGEAFF; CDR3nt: TGTGCCAGCAGTTTAAGGGGGCGCGGTGAAGCTTTCTTT
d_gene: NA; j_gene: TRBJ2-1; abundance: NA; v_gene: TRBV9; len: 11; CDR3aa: CASSVGREQFF; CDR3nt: TGTGCCAGCAGCGTAGGGCGTGAGCAGTTCTTC
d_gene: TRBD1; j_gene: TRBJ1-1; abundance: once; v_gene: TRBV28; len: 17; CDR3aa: CASSPNPRTGIKTEAFF; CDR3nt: TGTGCCAGCAGTCCGAACCCGCGGACAGGGATAAAAACTGAAGCTTTCTTT
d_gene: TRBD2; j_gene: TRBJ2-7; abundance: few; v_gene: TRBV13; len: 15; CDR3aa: CASSGLAGTVDEQYF; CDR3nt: TGTGCCAGCAGCGGCCTAGCGGGAACTGTCGACGAGCAGTACTTC
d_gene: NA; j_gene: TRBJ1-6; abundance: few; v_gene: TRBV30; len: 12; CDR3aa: CAWSVPGSPLHF; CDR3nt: TGTGCCTGGAGTGTGCCCGGTTCACCCCTCCACTTT
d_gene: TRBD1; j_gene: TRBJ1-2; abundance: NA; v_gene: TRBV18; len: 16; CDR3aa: CASSPPGTGGDYGYTF; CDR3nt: TGTGCCAGCTCACCACCTGGCACAGGGGGCGACTATGGCTACACCTTC
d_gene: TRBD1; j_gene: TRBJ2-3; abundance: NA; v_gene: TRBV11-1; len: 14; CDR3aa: CASSLGQGEDTQYF; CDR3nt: TGTGCCAGCAGCTTAGGACAGGGAGAGGATACGCAGTATTTT
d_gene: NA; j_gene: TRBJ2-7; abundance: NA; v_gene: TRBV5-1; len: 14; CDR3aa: CASSSKGPPYEQYF; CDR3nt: TGCGCCAGCAGCTCCAAGGGGCCCCCCTACGAGCAGTACTTC
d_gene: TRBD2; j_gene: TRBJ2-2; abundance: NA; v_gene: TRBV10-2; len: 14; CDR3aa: CASMGGSGTGELFF; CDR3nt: TGCGCCAGCATGGGGGGGTCCGGTACCGGGGAGCTGTTTTTT
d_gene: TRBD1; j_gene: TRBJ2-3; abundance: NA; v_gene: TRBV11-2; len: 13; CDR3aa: CASSMDRGDTQYF; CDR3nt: TGTGCCAGCAGCATGGACAGGGGAGATACGCAGTATTTT
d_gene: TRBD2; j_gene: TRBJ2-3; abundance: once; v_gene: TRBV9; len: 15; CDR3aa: CASSALAGDRDTQYF; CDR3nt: TGTGCCAGCAGCGCCTTAGCGGGGGACAGAGATACGCAGTATTTT
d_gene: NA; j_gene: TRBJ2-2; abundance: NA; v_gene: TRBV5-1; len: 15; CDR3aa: CASSYGGSNTGELFF; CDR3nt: TGCGCCAGCAGCTACGGGGGTTCTAACACCGGGGAGCTGTTTTTT
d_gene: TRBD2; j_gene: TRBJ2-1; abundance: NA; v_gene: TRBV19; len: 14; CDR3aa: CASTTSGAYNEQFF; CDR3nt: TGTGCCAGTACCACTAGCGGAGCCTACAATGAGCAGTTCTTC
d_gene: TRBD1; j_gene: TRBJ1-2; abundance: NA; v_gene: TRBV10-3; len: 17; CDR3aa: CAISETGQGIVGYGYTF; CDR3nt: TGTGCCATCAGTGAGACCGGACAGGGGATCGTAGGCTATGGCTACACCTTC
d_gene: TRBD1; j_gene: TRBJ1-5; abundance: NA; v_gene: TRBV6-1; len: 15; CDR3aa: CASSSLQGTHQPQHF; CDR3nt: TGTGCCAGCAGCTCCCTACAGGGGACCCATCAGCCCCAGCATTTT
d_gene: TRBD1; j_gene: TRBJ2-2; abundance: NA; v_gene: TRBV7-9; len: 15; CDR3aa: CASSPGTGGTGELFF; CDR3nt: TGTGCCAGCAGCCCCGGGACAGGGGGCACCGGGGAGCTGTTTTTT
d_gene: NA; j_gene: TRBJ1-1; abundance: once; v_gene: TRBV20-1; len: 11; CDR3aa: CSASSGGEAFF; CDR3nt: TGCAGTGCTAGTAGTGGGGGTGAAGCTTTCTTT
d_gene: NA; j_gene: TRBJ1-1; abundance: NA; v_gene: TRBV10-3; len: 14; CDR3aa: CVSRPSEWDTEAFF; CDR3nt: TGTGTTAGCAGGCCCTCGGAATGGGACACTGAAGCTTTCTTT
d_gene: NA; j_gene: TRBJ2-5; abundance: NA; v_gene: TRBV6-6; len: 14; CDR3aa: CASSLSRAPETQYF; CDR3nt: TGTGCCAGCAGTTTGAGTAGGGCCCCGGAGACCCAGTACTTC
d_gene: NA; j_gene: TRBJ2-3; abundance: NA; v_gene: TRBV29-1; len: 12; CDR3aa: CSVVASADTQYF; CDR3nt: TGCAGCGTTGTAGCCAGCGCGGATACGCAGTATTTT
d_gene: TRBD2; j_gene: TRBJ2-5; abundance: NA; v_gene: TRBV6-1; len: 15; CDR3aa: CASSVGRGPQETQYF; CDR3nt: TGTGCCAGCAGTGTAGGGAGGGGACCCCAAGAGACCCAGTACTTC
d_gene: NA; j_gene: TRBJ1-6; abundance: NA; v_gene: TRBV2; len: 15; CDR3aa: CASSGQSPNNSPLHF; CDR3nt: TGTGCCAGCAGTGGACAGAGTCCAAATAATTCACCCCTCCACTTT
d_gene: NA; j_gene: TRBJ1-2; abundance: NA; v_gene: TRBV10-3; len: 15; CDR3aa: CAISDSPKQNHGYTF; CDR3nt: TGTGCCATCAGTGACAGTCCAAAACAAAACCATGGCTACACCTTC
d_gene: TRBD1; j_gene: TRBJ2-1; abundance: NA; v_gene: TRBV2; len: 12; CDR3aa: CASSFLGQGLFF; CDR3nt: TGTGCCAGCAGTTTCCTCGGACAGGGACTGTTCTTC
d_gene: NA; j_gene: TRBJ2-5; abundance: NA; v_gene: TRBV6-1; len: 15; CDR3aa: CASSDVPGVVETQYF; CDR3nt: TGTGCCAGCAGTGATGTACCGGGGGTGGTGGAGACCCAGTACTTC
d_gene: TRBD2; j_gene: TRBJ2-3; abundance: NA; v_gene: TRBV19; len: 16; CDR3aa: CASSPRRLAGEDTQYF; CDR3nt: TGTGCCAGTAGTCCGAGAAGACTAGCGGGAGAAGATACGCAGTATTTT
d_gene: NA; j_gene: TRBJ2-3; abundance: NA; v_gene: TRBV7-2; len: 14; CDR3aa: CASSLARSTDTQYF; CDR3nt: TGTGCCAGCAGCTTAGCGAGAAGCACAGATACGCAGTATTTT
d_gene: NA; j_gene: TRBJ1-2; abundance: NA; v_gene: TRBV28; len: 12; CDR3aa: CASRSRGAGYTF; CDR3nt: TGTGCCAGCAGGTCCCGCGGGGCTGGCTACACCTTC
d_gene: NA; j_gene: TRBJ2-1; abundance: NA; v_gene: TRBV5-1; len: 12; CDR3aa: CASRTVDNEQFF; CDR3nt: TGCGCCAGCCGGACAGTGGACAATGAGCAGTTCTTC
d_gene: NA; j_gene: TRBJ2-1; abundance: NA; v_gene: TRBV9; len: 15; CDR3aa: CASSVLGTGFNEQFF; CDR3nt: TGTGCCAGCTCCGTCCTTGGTACAGGGTTCAATGAGCAGTTCTTC
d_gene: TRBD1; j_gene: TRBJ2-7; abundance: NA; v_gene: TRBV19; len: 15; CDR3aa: CASSTEHRGTYEQYF; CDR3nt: TGTGCCAGTAGTACCGAACACAGGGGAACCTACGAGCAGTACTTC
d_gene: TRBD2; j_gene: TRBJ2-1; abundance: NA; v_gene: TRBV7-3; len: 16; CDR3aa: CASSLFSGGSYNEQFF; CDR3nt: TGTGCCAGCAGCTTATTTTCGGGGGGTTCCTACAATGAGCAGTTCTTC
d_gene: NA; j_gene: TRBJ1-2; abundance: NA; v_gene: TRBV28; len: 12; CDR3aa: CASSLDSYGYTF; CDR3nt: TGTGCCAGCAGTTTAGACAGTTATGGCTACACCTTC
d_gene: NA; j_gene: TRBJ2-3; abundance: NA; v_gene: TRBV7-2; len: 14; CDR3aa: CASSAGLSTDTQYF; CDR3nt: TGTGCCAGCAGTGCGGGACTGAGCACAGATACGCAGTATTTT
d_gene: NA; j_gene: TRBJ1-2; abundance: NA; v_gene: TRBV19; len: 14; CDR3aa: CASSKERVLHGYTF; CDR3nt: TGTGCCAGTAGTAAAGAACGGGTTCTACATGGCTACACCTTC
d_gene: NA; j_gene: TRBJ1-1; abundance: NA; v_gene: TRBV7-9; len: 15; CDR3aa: CASSLSDRGGLKTFF; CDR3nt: TGTGCCAGCAGCCTATCCGATAGGGGCGGATTAAAAACTTTCTTT
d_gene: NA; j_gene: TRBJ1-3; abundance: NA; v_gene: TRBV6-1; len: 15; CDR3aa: CASSESGAGVNTIYF; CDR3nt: TGTGCCAGCAGTGAGTCCGGGGCAGGGGTGAACACCATATATTTT
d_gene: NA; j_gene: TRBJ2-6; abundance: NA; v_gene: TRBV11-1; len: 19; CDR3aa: CASSSPRTYGSSGANVLTF; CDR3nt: TGTGCCAGCAGCTCCCCCCGGACTTACGGTAGCTCTGGGGCCAACGTCCTGACTTTC
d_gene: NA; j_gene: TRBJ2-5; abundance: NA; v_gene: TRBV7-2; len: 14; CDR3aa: CASSLLGRGETQYF; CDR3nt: TGTGCCAGCAGCTTACTTGGGCGGGGAGAGACCCAGTACTTC